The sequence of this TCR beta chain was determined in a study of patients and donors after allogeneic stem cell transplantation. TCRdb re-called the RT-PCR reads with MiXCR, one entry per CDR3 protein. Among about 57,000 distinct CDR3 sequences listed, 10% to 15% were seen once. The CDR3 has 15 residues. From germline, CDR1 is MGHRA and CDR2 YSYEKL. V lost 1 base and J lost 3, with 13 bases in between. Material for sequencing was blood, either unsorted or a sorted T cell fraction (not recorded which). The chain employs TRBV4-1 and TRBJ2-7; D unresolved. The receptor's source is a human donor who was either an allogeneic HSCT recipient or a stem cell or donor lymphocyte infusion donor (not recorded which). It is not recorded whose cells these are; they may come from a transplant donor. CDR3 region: CASSQAVWGNYEQYF. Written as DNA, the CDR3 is TGCGCCAGCAGCCAAGCGGTTTGGGGAAACTACGAGCAGTACTTC.